These T cell receptor beta chains were read from a single sample in a study of blood T cell repertoires in COVID-19. TCRdb's copy holds only in-frame clones and misses some; the assay was immunoSEQ multiplex PCR. The data hold roughly 290,000 clones, with approximately 85% observed a single time. Sequencing was done on a sample of PBMCs or T cells enriched from blood (not recorded which). These receptors were collected from a woman in her twenties or thirties who had recovered from COVID-19. Each CDR3 is given with its conserved first and last residue. The D gene is left open where the match is weak. A clone size is listed for some rows: how often the clone was seen (once, few, many), or a class if it is expanded.

d_call,v_call,clone_size,j_call,cdr3_aa,cdr3_nt
TRBD1,TRBV4-2,.,TRBJ2-1,CASSQGDRGNEQFF,TGTGCCAGCAGCCAAGGGGACAGGGGAAATGAGCAGTTCTTC
.,TRBV28,.,TRBJ1-5,CASSLEGTGNQPQHF,TGTGCCAGCAGTTTGGAGGGTACCGGCAATCAGCCCCAGCATTTT
TRBD1,TRBV27,.,TRBJ1-5,CASRMGQGGNQPQHF,TGTGCCAGCAGAATGGGACAGGGTGGAAATCAGCCCCAGCATTTT
.,TRBV28,.,TRBJ1-2,CASSPTGSYGYTF,TGTGCCAGCAGTCCGACAGGCAGCTATGGCTACACCTTC
TRBD1,TRBV5-1,.,TRBJ1-2,CASSSGQGLIYGYTF,TGCGCCAGCAGCTCCGGACAGGGGTTAATCTATGGCTACACCTTC
.,TRBV28,.,TRBJ2-7,CASSVGADEPYEQYF,TGTGCCAGCAGTGTAGGGGCAGACGAGCCCTACGAGCAGTACTTC
.,TRBV3-1/TRBV3-2,.,TRBJ2-2,CASSHLTGELFF,TGTGCCAGCAGCCATTTAACCGGGGAGCTGTTTTTT
TRBD1,TRBV20-1,.,TRBJ1-3,CSASGTAARSGNTIYF,TGCAGTGCTAGTGGGACAGCTGCGAGGTCTGGAAACACCATATATTTT
.,TRBV7-9,once,TRBJ2-7,CASSLFSAVEQYF,TGTGCCAGCAGCTTATTCTCGGCGGTCGAGCAGTACTTC
.,TRBV24-1,few,TRBJ1-2,CATSGTGRGANYGYTF,TGTGCCACCAGTGGTACGGGTCGGGGTGCAAACTATGGCTACACCTTC
TRBD2,TRBV28,.,TRBJ2-5,CASSLRAGGLAGGLETQYF,TGTGCCAGCAGTTTAAGGGCAGGGGGGCTAGCGGGAGGGCTTGAGACCCAGTACTTC
.,TRBV11-2,.,TRBJ1-2,CASSLGGSVRGPHGYTF,TGTGCCAGCAGCTTAGGCGGTTCGGTCAGGGGTCCCCATGGCTACACCTTC
TRBD1,TRBV19,.,TRBJ1-5,CASSIRPGQGVGDQPQHF,TGTGCCAGTAGTATCCGCCCGGGACAGGGGGTTGGTGATCAGCCCCAGCATTTT
.,TRBV30,.,TRBJ2-5,CAWSVLADYQETQYF,TGTGCCTGGAGTGTTTTAGCGGACTACCAAGAGACCCAGTACTTC
.,TRBV28,.,TRBJ1-1,CASSFRGRHTEAFF,TGTGCCAGCAGTTTCCGGGGTAGACACACTGAAGCTTTCTTT
TRBD1,TRBV28,.,TRBJ1-5,CASSLFDRGRRQPQHF,TGTGCCAGCAGTTTATTTGACAGGGGGCGTCGGCAGCCCCAGCATTTT
TRBD2,TRBV6-5,.,TRBJ2-1,CASSYSGGGGYNEQFF,TGTGCCAGCAGTTACTCGGGCGGGGGGGGCTACAATGAGCAGTTCTTC
.,TRBV9,.,TRBJ2-5,CASSSQGRETQYF,TGTGCCAGCAGCTCTCAGGGTCGGGAGACCCAGTACTTC
TRBD1,TRBV9,.,TRBJ2-3,CASSRPRTGADDTQYF,TGTGCCAGCTCCCGCCCGCGAACAGGGGCAGACGATACGCAGTATTTT
TRBD2,TRBV7-3,once,TRBJ2-1,CASSSGLAGGSEQFF,TGTGCCAGCAGCTCGGGACTAGCGGGAGGTAGTGAGCAGTTCTTC
TRBD2,TRBV7-9,.,TRBJ2-7,CASSFAGTRSGAGYEQYF,TGTGCCAGCAGCTTCGCCGGGACTAGGAGCGGGGCGGGCTACGAGCAGTACTTC
TRBD2,TRBV7-9,few,TRBJ2-7,CASSFETSAGEQYF,TGTGCCAGCAGCTTTGAGACTAGCGCCGGCGAGCAGTACTTC
TRBD1,TRBV9,.,TRBJ2-7,CASSVGSTGGEQYF,TGTGCCAGCAGCGTAGGATCGACAGGGGGCGAGCAGTACTTC
TRBD2,TRBV20-1,.,TRBJ2-1,CSASPSGRVNEQFF,TGCAGTGCTAGTCCTAGCGGGAGAGTCAATGAGCAGTTCTTC
.,TRBV27,.,TRBJ2-1,CASSSTAGSGIAYNEQFF,TGTGCCAGCAGTTCGACGGCGGGGAGTGGGATCGCCTACAATGAGCAGTTCTTC
.,TRBV28,.,TRBJ2-1,CASRQGVSYNEQFF,TGTGCCAGCCGCCAGGGCGTCTCCTACAATGAGCAGTTCTTC
.,TRBV6-5,.,TRBJ1-1,CASSASGLRGTEAFF,TGTGCCAGCAGCGCCTCCGGCCTCCGGGGCACTGAAGCTTTCTTT
TRBD2,TRBV7-2,.,TRBJ2-1,CASSLVAGVRNEQFF,TGTGCCAGCAGCCTTGTGGCGGGAGTTCGTAATGAGCAGTTCTTC
.,TRBV5-4,.,TRBJ1-1,CASSLDTGNTEAFF,TGTGCCAGCAGCTTGGATACGGGGAACACTGAAGCTTTCTTT
.,TRBV3-1/TRBV3-2,.,TRBJ2-7,CASSSLPSKGQYF,TGTGCCAGCAGCTCACTACCGTCCAAAGGGCAGTACTTC
.,TRBV20-1,.,TRBJ1-1,CSASPGNTEAFF,TGCAGTGCTAGTCCCGGGAACACTGAAGCTTTCTTT
.,TRBV7-2,.,TRBJ2-7,CASSLEAVRGLYEQYF,TGTGCCAGCAGCTTAGAGGCAGTTCGAGGACTCTACGAGCAGTACTTC
TRBD2,TRBV11-2,.,TRBJ2-1,CASNSGEYLGRNEQFF,TGTGCCAGCAATAGCGGGGAATATTTGGGACGTAATGAGCAGTTCTTC
.,TRBV30,.,TRBJ1-5,CAWRDRQSNQPQHF,TGTGCCTGGAGAGACAGACAAAGCAATCAGCCCCAGCATTTT
TRBD1,TRBV19,.,TRBJ2-4,CASRGSRDSLNIQYF,TGTGCCAGTAGAGGTAGCCGGGACAGTTTAAACATTCAGTACTTC
.,TRBV27,.,TRBJ2-7,CASQMIGGTYEQYF,TGTGCCAGCCAGATGATAGGCGGCACCTACGAGCAGTACTTC
.,TRBV3-1/TRBV3-2,once,TRBJ1-5,CASSQRREVGQPQHF,TGTGCCAGCAGCCAGCGCAGGGAGGTCGGTCAGCCCCAGCATTTT
.,TRBV5-6,.,TRBJ2-5,CASSWRGTQYF,TGTGCCAGCAGCTGGCGAGGGACCCAGTACTTC
.,TRBV5-6,.,TRBJ2-1,CASSLAVNEQFF,TGTGCCAGCAGCTTGGCAGTAAATGAGCAGTTCTTC
.,TRBV14,.,TRBJ1-2,CASSSDRHGYTF,TGTGCCAGCAGTTCCGACAGGCATGGCTACACCTTC
.,TRBV5-4,once,TRBJ2-1,CASSSLAASYNEQFF,TGTGCCAGCAGCTCCCTAGCTGCCTCATACAATGAGCAGTTCTTC
TRBD2,TRBV2,.,TRBJ2-1,CASSSHLAGVSNEQFF,TGTGCCAGCAGTTCCCACCTAGCGGGAGTCTCCAATGAGCAGTTCTTC
.,TRBV10-2,few,TRBJ1-1,CASSGRGTEAFF,TGCGCCAGCAGTGGCCGGGGCACTGAAGCTTTCTTT
.,TRBV2,.,TRBJ1-2,CASSEAVGVYTF,TGTGCCAGCAGTGAAGCCGTCGGGGTCTACACCTTC
.,TRBV27,.,TRBJ2-1,CASFRSNEQFF,TGTGCCAGTTTTCGTTCCAATGAGCAGTTCTTC
.,TRBV18,.,TRBJ2-3,CASSQPGISTDTQYF,TGTGCCAGCTCCCAACCAGGCATTTCCACAGATACGCAGTATTTT
.,TRBV27,.,TRBJ1-5,CASSLPGYNQPQHF,TGTGCCAGCAGCCTACCAGGGTACAATCAGCCCCAGCATTTT
.,TRBV3-1/TRBV3-2,.,TRBJ1-3,CASSQIEFGNTIYF,TGTGCCAGCAGCCAGATCGAGTTTGGAAACACCATATATTTT
TRBD1,TRBV11-2,.,TRBJ1-2,CASSSNRDRGSHYGYTF,TGTGCCAGCAGCTCGAACCGGGACAGGGGGTCTCACTATGGCTACACCTTC
.,TRBV18,.,TRBJ1-5,CASSPPMGGGQPQHF,TGTGCCAGCTCACCACCGATGGGAGGGGGTCAGCCCCAGCATTTT
.,TRBV5-1,.,TRBJ2-5,CASSWRGGPEETQYF,TGCGCCAGCAGCTGGAGGGGGGGGCCAGAAGAGACCCAGTACTTC
TRBD1,TRBV7-9,.,TRBJ1-1,CASSPRQGGFLNTEAFF,TGTGCCAGCAGCCCGAGACAGGGGGGTTTTTTGAACACTGAAGCTTTCTTT
.,TRBV5-1,few,TRBJ2-1,CASSPEGSSYNEQFF,TGCGCCAGCAGCCCGGAGGGAAGCTCCTACAATGAGCAGTTCTTC